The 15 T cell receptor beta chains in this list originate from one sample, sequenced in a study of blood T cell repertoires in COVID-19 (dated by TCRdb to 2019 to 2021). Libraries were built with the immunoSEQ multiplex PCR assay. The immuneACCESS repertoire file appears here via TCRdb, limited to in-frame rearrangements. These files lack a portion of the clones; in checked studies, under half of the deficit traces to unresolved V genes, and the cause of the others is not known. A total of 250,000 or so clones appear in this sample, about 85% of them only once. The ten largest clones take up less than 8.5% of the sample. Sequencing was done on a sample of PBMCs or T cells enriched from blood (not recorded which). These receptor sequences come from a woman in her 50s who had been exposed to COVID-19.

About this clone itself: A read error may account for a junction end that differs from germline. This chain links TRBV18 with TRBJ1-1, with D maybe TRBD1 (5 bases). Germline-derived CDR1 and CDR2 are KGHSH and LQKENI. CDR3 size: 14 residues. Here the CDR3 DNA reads TGTGCCAGTTCACCAAGGGAGGGGCGGACTGAAGCTTTCTTT. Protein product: CASSPREGRTEAFF.

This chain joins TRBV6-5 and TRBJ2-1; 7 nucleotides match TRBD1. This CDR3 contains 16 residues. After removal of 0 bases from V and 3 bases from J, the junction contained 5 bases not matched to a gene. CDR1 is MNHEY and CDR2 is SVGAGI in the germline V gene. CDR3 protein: CASSYSRQGNYNEQFF. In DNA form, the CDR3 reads TGTGCCAGCAGTTACTCGAGACAGGGAAACTACAATGAGCAGTTCTTC.

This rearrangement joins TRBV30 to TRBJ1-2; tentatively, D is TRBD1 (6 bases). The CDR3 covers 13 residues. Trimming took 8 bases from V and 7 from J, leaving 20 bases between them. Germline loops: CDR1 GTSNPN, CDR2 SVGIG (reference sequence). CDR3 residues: CARGDRREAGYTF. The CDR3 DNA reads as TGTGCCAGGGGCGACAGGAGAGAGGCTGGCTACACCTTC. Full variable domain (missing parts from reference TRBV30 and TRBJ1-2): SQTIHQWPATLVQPVGSPLSLECTVEGTSNPNLYWYRQAAGRGLQLLFYSVGIGQISSEVPQNLSASRPQDRQFILSSKKLLLSDSGFYLCARGDRREAGYTFGSGTRLTVV.

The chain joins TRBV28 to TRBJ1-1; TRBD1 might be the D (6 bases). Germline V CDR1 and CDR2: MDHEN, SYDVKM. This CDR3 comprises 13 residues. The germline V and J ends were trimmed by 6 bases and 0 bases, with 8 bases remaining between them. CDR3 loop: CASRGQLNTEAFF. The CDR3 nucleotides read TGTGCCAGCAGAGGACAGCTGAACACTGAAGCTTTCTTT.

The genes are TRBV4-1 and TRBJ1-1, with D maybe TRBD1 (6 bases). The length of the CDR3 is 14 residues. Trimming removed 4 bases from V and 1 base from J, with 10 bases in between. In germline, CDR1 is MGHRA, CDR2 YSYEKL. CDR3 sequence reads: CASSLFRGNTEAFF. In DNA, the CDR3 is TGCGCCAGCAGCCTATTCAGGGGGAACACTGAAGCTTTCTTT.

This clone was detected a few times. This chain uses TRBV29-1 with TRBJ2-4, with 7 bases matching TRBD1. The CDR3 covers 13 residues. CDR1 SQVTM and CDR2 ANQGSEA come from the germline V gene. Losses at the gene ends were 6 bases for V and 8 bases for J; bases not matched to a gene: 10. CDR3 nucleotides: TGCAGCGTCGCCCCAGGGGGAGAGGACATTCAGTACTTC. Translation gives CSVAPGGEDIQYF.

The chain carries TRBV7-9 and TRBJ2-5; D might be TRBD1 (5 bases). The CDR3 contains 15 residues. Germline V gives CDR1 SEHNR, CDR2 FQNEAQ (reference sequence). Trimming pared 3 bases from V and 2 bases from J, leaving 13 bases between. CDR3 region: CASSFSQGLQETQYF. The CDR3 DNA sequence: TGTGCCAGCAGCTTTTCCCAGGGTCTACAAGAGACCCAGTACTTC.

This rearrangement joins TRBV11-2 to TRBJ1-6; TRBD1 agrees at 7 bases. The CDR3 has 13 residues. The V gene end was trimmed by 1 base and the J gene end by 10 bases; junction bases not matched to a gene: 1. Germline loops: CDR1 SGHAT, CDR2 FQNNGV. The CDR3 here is CASSLARGSPLHF. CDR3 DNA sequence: TGTGCCAGCAGCTTAGCCAGGGGGTCACCCCTCCACTTT.

The CDR3 protein is CSAETQGGGYTF. The CDR3 bases are TGCAGCGCCGAGACACAGGGCGGAGGCTACACCTTC. This sequence joins TRBV29-1 and TRBJ1-2; weak D call: TRBD1 (6 bases). Germline V gene data show CDR1 as SQVTM and CDR2 as ANQGSEA. The CDR3 is 12 residues long. V lost 7 bases and J 8 bases, leaving 17 bases between the germline ends. The complete variable domain, with remaining parts taken from reference TRBV29-1 and TRBJ1-2, reads SAVISQKPSRDICQRGTSLTIQCQVDSQVTMMFWYRQQPGQSLTLIATANQGSEATYESGFVIDKFPISRPNLTFSTLTVSNMSPEDSSIYLCSAETQGGGYTFGSGTRLTVV.

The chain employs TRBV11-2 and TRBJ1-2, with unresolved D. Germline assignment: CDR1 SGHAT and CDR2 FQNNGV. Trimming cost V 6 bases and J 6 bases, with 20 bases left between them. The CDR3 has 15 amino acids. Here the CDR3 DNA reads TGTGCCAGCAGTTGGGCTGGAGGCAGACTGGATGGCTACACCTTC. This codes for CASSWAGGRLDGYTF.

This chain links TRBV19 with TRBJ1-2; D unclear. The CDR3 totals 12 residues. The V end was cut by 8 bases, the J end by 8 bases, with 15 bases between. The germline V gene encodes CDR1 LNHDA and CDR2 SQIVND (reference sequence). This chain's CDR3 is CASREEEGGYTF. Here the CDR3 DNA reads TGTGCCAGTCGGGAGGAGGAGGGAGGCTACACCTTC. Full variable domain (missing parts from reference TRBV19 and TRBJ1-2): DGGITQSPKYLFRKEGQNVTLSCEQNLNHDAMYWYRQDPGQGLRLIYYSQIVNDFQKGDIAEGYSVSREKKESFPLTVTSAQKNPTAFYLCASREEEGGYTFGSGTRLTVV.

The CDR3 nucleotides are TGTGCCAGCAGCTTGGGCCCCTGGGGGGTGCGGGAGACCCAGTACTTC. This codes for CASSLGPWGVRETQYF. The chain links TRBV7-6 to TRBJ2-5; D possibly corresponds to TRBD2 (6 bases). CDR1 is SGHVS, CDR2 FNYEAQ, per germline. The V gene lost 3 bases and the J gene lost 5 bases, with 19 bases spanning the gap. This CDR3 spans 16 amino acids.

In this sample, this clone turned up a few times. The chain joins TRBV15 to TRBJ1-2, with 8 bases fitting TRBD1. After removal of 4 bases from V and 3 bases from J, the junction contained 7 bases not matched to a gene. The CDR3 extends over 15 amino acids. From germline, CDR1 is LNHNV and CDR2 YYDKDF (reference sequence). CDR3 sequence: CATSTGTGGDYGYTF. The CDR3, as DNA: TGTGCCACCAGCACCGGGACAGGAGGGGACTATGGCTACACCTTC.

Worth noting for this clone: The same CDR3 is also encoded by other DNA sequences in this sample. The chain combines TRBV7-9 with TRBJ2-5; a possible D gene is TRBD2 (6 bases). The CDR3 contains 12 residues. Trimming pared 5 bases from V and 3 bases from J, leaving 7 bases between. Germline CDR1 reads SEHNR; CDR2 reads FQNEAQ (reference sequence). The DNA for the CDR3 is TGTGCCAGCAGCCGGGGGAAAGAGACCCAGTACTTC. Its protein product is CASSRGKETQYF. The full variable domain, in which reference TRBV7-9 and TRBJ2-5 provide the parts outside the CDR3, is DTGVSQNPRHKITKRGQNVTFRCDPISEHNRLYWYRQTLGQGPEFLTYFQNEAQLEKSRLLSDRFSAERPKGSFSTLEIQRTEQGDSAMYLCASSRGKETQYFGPGTRLLVL.

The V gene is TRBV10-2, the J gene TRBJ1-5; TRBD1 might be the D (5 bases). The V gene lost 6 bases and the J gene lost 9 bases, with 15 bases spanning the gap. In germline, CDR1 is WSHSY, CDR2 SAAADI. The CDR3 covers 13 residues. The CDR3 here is CASSGRGLGPQHF. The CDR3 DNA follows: TGCGCCAGCAGCGGAAGGGGATTAGGGCCCCAGCATTTT.